What follows is one T cell receptor beta chain and its context. This clonotype was detected a few times. Its specific antigen is unknown. No quality values exist for individual bases; no much larger clone is one base distant. V is cut by 5 bases and J by 2 bases, and the space between the germline ends is 15 bases. From cysteine to phenylalanine, the CDR3 is 15 amino acids long. Only the CDR3 part of the read is kept: 45 bases, read in frame from the first base. The data stem from a study of T cells in Graves' hyperthyroidism and ophthalmopathy (dated by TCRdb to about 2019). Study-wide context: Peripheral blood was collected at initial diagnosis, before any treatment. The paper describes TCR Vbeta CDR3 sequencing of around 140 peripheral blood samples, made up of roughly 45 ophthalmopathy patients, 70 to 75 hyperthyroidism patients and 17 progressor patients. Thyroid tissue and blood T-cell repertoires from about 6 Graves' hyperthyroidism patients were also compared in the study. The approximately 90 discovery patients were divided at random into training and test sets in a 7:3 ratio. Following sampling, methimazole starting at 30 mg daily was given to hyperthyroidism patients, and high-dose intravenous methylprednisolone was given to ophthalmopathy patients. Prospective prediction of ophthalmopathy was tested in an independent validation cohort consisting of 18 hyperthyroidism patients and some 15 patients who later progressed to ophthalmopathy. To identify distinguishing TCR V-J signatures, a discovery cohort of 100 patients was used, comprising 43 with Graves' ophthalmopathy and 57 with stable Graves' hyperthyroidism.

In the ophthalmopathy patients, disease was moderately to severely active, with a Clinical Activity Score of 3 or more, a NOSPECS grade of 4 or more, and a duration of less than 3 months. Patients with uncontrolled infections, other autoimmune diseases, pregnancy or lactation were excluded. Diagnoses were established on the basis of clinical symptoms, serum thyroxine and TRAb, thyroid ultrasound, and orbital computed tomography. PBMCs were separated from under 12 ml of fresh peripheral blood using Ficoll-Paque density gradient centrifugation. Trizol reagent was used to extract total RNA, and RNA quality was then checked on an Agilent 2100 Bioanalyzer. Results the study describes overall, beyond this receptor: Sample size was not statistically predetermined, and blinding of investigators to group allocation was not performed. In validation, the model predicted progression to ophthalmopathy with 60% to 71% sensitivity and roughly 75% specificity, a median of around 6.6 months before onset. Most expanded thyroid clonotypes (frequency above 0.001) were also detected in blood, a finding suggesting that blood repertoires may reflect thyroid immune responses. A model built on a 13 V-J signature distinguished ophthalmopathy from stable hyperthyroidism, reaching around 88% sensitivity and about 81% specificity in cross-validation and 80%/75% in testing.

Amplification of TCR beta CDR3 regions was carried out from RNA transcripts. The TCR CDR3 was subjected to a first round of RT-PCR using the HTBI primer set and the Qiagen OneStep RT-PCR kit. The libraries were constructed in a second round of multiplex PCR and then size-selected and purified. Paired-end sequencing of the libraries was performed with 100 bp reads on an Illumina HiSeq2000. From the authors' description of their analysis: SOAPnuke was used to process the raw data, throwing out any read that contained adapters or uncalled bases, had a mean Phred below 15, or lacked an exact constant-primer or identifier match. COPE v1.2.5 was used to merge high-quality paired reads, and clonotypes were defined as unique nucleotide sequences. MiTCR v1.1 was used to align clonotypes to the IMGT TRBV, TRBD and TRBJ reference segments. The analysis was restricted to V-J combinations with a frequency above 0.0001, which together covered approximately 99% of the repertoires. A TCS score was defined as the ratio of F50 (clonal expansion) to E x V (chaos), with BLOSUM62-based TCRdist applied between CDR3 peptides within each V-J. Welch's t-statistics and random forest reduced several hundred V-J features to 13, which were used in a naive Bayes classifier (R e1071). TCRdb redid the processing of the public reads, applying fastp at Q25 and MiXCR, and retained in-frame beta chains. Rows with a matching CDR3 protein are joined into one entry that keeps the most common DNA and genes. Here the V and J calls rest on TCRdb's processing, not on the authors' analysis. For this sample the table gives about 400,000 distinct CDR3 sequences, of which around an eighth were detected only once. 25% to 30% of the sample comes from the top ten.

This receptor chain uses TRBV12-3 or TRBV12-4 and TRBJ2-5; TRBD1 is a possible D gene, resting on 6 matching bases. Sequences were obtained from blood. The sequence was obtained from a man aged 45 to 65 with Graves' ophthalmopathy. The nucleotides are TGTGCCAGCAGTCTCCGGGGTGGGACACAAGAGACCCAGTACTTC. It is translated as CASSLRGGTQETQYF.